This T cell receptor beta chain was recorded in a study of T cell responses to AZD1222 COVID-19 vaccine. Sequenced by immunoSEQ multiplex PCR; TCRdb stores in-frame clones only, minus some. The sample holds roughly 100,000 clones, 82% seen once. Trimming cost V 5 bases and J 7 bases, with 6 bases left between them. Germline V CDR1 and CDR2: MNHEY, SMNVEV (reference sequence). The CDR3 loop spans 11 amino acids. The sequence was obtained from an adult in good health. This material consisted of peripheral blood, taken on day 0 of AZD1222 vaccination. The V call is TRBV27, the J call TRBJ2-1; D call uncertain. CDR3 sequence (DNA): TGTGCCAGCAGTCCCACTAATGAGCAGTTCTTC. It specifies CASSPTNEQFF.